What follows are 22 T cell receptor beta chains derived from one specimen sequenced in a study of blood T cells in healthy people across ages. The authors ran a second PCR of about 7 to 11 cycles using a sample-barcoded 5' primer and a J-beta primer mix. TCRdb recomputed calls from the 5' RACE reads with MiXCR, one row per CDR3 protein. Of under 2 million distinct CDR3 sequences detected, approximately 32% appear once; the ten largest clones hold roughly 12%. Sequencing used blood. Receptors originate from a woman aged 25-40 years in good health.

The V gene is TRBV9, the J gene TRBJ2-1, with 7 positions matching TRBD2. V lost 4 bases and J lost 3; bases outside the gene matches: 7. Germline assignment: CDR1 SGDLS and CDR2 YYNGEE. The CDR3 has 15 amino acids. CDR3 nucleotides: TGTGCCAGCAGCCCCACCCAGCGGGACTACAATGAGCAGTTCTTC. Protein sequence: CASSPTQRDYNEQFF.

This clonotype was picked up a small number of times. The V and J genes are TRBV14 and TRBJ1-2, with D perhaps TRBD1 (6 bases). The V end was cut by 0 bases, the J end by 9 bases, with 20 bases between. The CDR3 sequence is 16 residues long. Per the germline V gene, CDR1 is SGHDN and CDR2 is FVKESK. CDR3 protein: CASSQDSSNRGARYTF. Here the CDR3 DNA reads TGTGCCAGCAGCCAAGATTCCAGCAATCGGGGGGCTCGCTACACCTTC.

This rearrangement joins TRBV9 to TRBJ2-1, with D possibly called TRBD1 or TRBD2 (5 bases each). Germline V gene data show CDR1 as SGDLS and CDR2 as YYNGEE. The V end lost 0 bases, the J end lost 5 bases, and 15 bases lay between the germline ends. The CDR3 runs to 16 residues. CDR3 DNA sequence: TGTGCCAGCAGCGTAGCTTCCCCCGGGACGCACAATGAGCAGTTCTTC. It yields the protein CASSVASPGTHNEQFF.

The rearrangement uses TRBV5-1 and TRBJ1-3; D not resolved. V lost 1 base, J lost 0 bases, and 11 bases lay in between. In germline, CDR1 is SGHRS, CDR2 YFSETQ. This CDR3 has 16 residues. CDR3 in DNA: TGCGCCAGCAGCTTGTTTGGGAGAGACTCTGGAAACACCATATATTTT. Protein: CASSLFGRDSGNTIYF. Drawing the rest from reference TRBV5-1 and TRBJ1-3, the complete variable domain is KAGVTQTPRYLIKTRGQQVTLSCSPISGHRSVSWYQQTPGQGLQFLFEYFSETQRNKGNFPGRFSGRQFSNSRSEMNVSTLELGDSALYLCASSLFGRDSGNTIYFGEGSWLTVV.

This clonotype has a count of ten or more. The rearrangement joins TRBV29-1 to TRBJ2-7; D ambiguous. This CDR3 region has 14 residues. Germline assignment: CDR1 SQVTM and CDR2 ANQGSEA. The V and J ends lost 5 bases and 4 bases respectively, with 18 bases between them. CDR3 in DNA: TGCAGCGTTATCCAAGACTTGAAACCTTACGAGCAGTACTTC. Translated: CSVIQDLKPYEQYF.

This clonotype has more than one count but fewer than ten. V is TRBV13 and J is TRBJ2-3, with TRBD2 identical over 8 bases. CDR1 and CDR2 from the germline V gene are PRHDT and FYEKMQ (reference sequence). J was trimmed by 6 bases and V by 5 bases; bases with no gene match: 13. The CDR3 sequence is 16 residues long. The CDR3 region is CASSPGAGGLVDTQYF. In DNA form, the CDR3 reads TGTGCCAGCAGCCCGGGGGCGGGAGGACTAGTGGATACGCAGTATTTT.

The sample holds a few counts of this clonotype. V and J are TRBV4-2 and TRBJ2-2; 8 bases are shared with TRBD1. After removal of 0 bases from V and 6 bases from J, the junction contained 9 bases not matched to a gene. CDR1 and CDR2 from the germline V gene are LGHNA and YNFKEQ. The CDR3 is made up of 17 amino acids. In nucleotides, the CDR3 is TGTGCCAGCAGCCAAGACAGGGGGCCGATAATATCCGGGGAGCTGTTTTTT. This translates into CASSQDRGPIISGELFF.

Of note for this clonotype: The germline gene is not matched at one end of the junction; a read error may be the cause. The chain has TRBV7-2 and TRBJ1-1; weak D call: TRBD1 (6 bases). The germline CDR1 and CDR2 sequences are SGHTA and FQGNSA. The CDR3 has 14 amino acids. The CDR3: CASSLGGGYTEAFF. The DNA for the CDR3 is TGTGCCAGTAGCTTAGGTGGGGGCTACACTGAAGCTTTCTTT. The complete variable domain, with remaining parts taken from reference TRBV7-2 and TRBJ1-1, reads GAGVSQSPSNKVTEKGKDVELRCDPISGHTALYWYRQSLGQGLEFLIYFQGNSAPDKSGLPSDRFSAERTGGSVSTLTIQRTQQEDSAVYLCASSLGGGYTEAFFGQGTRLTVV.

The chain carries TRBV5-1 and TRBJ1-1; D is possibly TRBD1 (6 bases). This CDR3 comprises 17 residues. The ends were cut back, 0 bases at V and 1 base at J, with 16 bases in the middle. Germline CDR1 reads SGHRS; CDR2 reads YFSETQ. The CDR3, as DNA: TGCGCCAGCAGCTTGGGGGGGGCCCCTCTCTCGAACACTGAAGCTTTCTTT. Translation gives CASSLGGAPLSNTEAFF.

This rearrangement joins TRBV3-1 to TRBJ1-2; D gene unclear. Trimming pared 0 bases from V and 13 bases from J, leaving 12 bases between. The germline CDR1 and CDR2 sequences are LGHDT and YNNKEL (reference sequence). The CDR3 contains 12 residues. CDR3 bases: TGTGCCAGCAGCCAAGATAAAGAGGCTACCACCTTC. Its translation: CASSQDKEATTF.

This clonotype was seen ten or more times. The chain joins TRBV5-1 to TRBJ2-1; a possible D gene is TRBD2 (5 bases). The germline V gene has CDR1 SGHRS and CDR2 YFSETQ. The V and J ends lost 5 bases and 3 bases respectively, with 21 bases between them. There are 17 residues in the CDR3. In nucleotides, the CDR3 is TGCGCCAGCAGGAGGGTGGCGGACCTCCTAGGCTACAATGAGCAGTTCTTC. It translates to CASRRVADLLGYNEQFF.

The rearrangement uses TRBV7-9 and TRBJ2-7; maybe TRBD2 (5 bases). Trimming stripped 0 bases from V and 3 bases from J, with 12 bases between. The germline V gene has CDR1 SEHNR and CDR2 FQNEAQ (reference sequence). The CDR3 sequence is 15 residues long. CDR3 nucleotides: TGTGCCAGCAGCTTAGCGCGCGGGCTGGACTACGAGCAGTACTTC. Its protein is CASSLARGLDYEQYF.

V gene TRBV7-8 combines with J gene TRBJ1-2; a possible D gene is TRBD1 (6 bases). V shed 4 bases and J shed 4 bases, with 16 bases lying between them. CDR1 and CDR2 (germline): SGHVS, FQNEAQ. The CDR3 has 15 residues. The CDR3 loop is CASSSEGGLGYGYTF. CDR3 DNA: TGTGCCAGCAGCTCAGAGGGGGGGCTTGGCTATGGCTACACCTTC.

The rearrangement links TRBV6-5 to TRBJ2-1; 9 bases are a match to TRBD2. Germline loops: CDR1 MNHEY, CDR2 SVGAGI. The CDR3 covers 15 residues. V was pared by 6 bases and J by 8 bases, with 11 bases of the junction left unmatched. As DNA, the CDR3 is TGTGCCAGCAGAATAGCGGGAGAAACCCTGGATGAGCAGTTCTTC. Its protein is CASRIAGETLDEQFF.

To note about this clonotype: A junction end diverges from the germline sequence, so it may reflect a read error. The chain recombines TRBV28 with TRBJ1-2; 9 bases map to TRBD1. CDR3 length: 15 residues. Germline V gene lookup returns CDR1 MDHEN and CDR2 SYDVKM. CDR3 sequence (DNA): TGTGCCAGCAGCGACGGGACAGGGACGTCGTATGGCCACACCTTC. This sequence encodes CASSDGTGTSYGHTF.

This chain links TRBV18 with TRBJ2-6, with 7 bases aligning to TRBD1. Germline-derived CDR1 and CDR2 are KGHSH and LQKENI. The CDR3 has 20 amino acids. Germline trimming cut 2 bases from V and 1 base from J; bases unmatched to any gene: 14. The CDR3 spells CASSPVNRGQDKSGANVLTF. The CDR3 region has the DNA TGTGCCAGCTCACCAGTAAACAGAGGACAGGACAAATCTGGGGCCAACGTCCTGACTTTC.

This clonotype was counted only a few times. The chain combines TRBV29-1 with TRBJ2-1, with unresolved D. Germline loops: CDR1 SQVTM, CDR2 ANQGSEA. V was cut by 3 bases and J by 6 bases, with 12 bases left in between. This CDR3 is 13 amino acids long. The CDR3 loop reads CSVDSQIPNEQFF. DNA of the CDR3: TGCAGCGTTGATTCTCAGATACCCAATGAGCAGTTCTTC.

The chain has TRBV5-1 and TRBJ1-2; 10 bases match TRBD1. V lost 7 bases, J lost 7 bases, and 7 bases stayed unmatched. Germline V gene lookup returns CDR1 SGHRS and CDR2 YFSETQ. The CDR3 sequence is 13 residues long. The CDR3 DNA is TGCGCCAGCGGCTCAAGGGACAGGGGTGGCTACACCTTC. This gives the protein CASGSRDRGGYTF.

This clonotype was seen more than once but under ten times. The CDR3 DNA reads as TGTGCCAGCTCATTGGACCCCGGAGAGACCCAGTACTTC. Its protein is CASSLDPGETQYF. The chain combines TRBV18 with TRBJ2-5; D unclear. This CDR3 region has 13 residues. V gave up 5 bases and J gave up 4 bases, with 11 bases separating them. Germline lookup yields CDR1 KGHSH and CDR2 LQKENI.

In this sample, this clonotype turned up a few times. A much larger clone differs by one base, so this may be a read error. The chain joins TRBV6-2 or TRBV6-3 to TRBJ2-7; D might be TRBD1 (5 bases). CDR1 is MNHEY and CDR2 is SVGEGT in the germline V gene. The CDR3 length is 15 residues. V gave up 10 bases and J gave up 2 bases, with 21 bases separating them. DNA for the CDR3: TGTGCCAACGAACCCGGACACAAACTAACCTACGAGCAGTACTTC. Translated: CANEPGHKLTYEQYF.

This clonotype was observed a few times. The rearrangement uses TRBV12-3 or TRBV12-4 and TRBJ2-7; tentatively, D is TRBD1 (6 bases). The germline V and J ends were trimmed by 2 bases and 3 bases, with 14 bases remaining between them. There are 15 residues in the CDR3. CDR3 amino acids: CASSLPRQAHYEQYF. The CDR3 region has the DNA TGTGCCAGCAGTTTACCTCGACAGGCCCACTACGAGCAGTACTTC.

The chain employs TRBV6-1 and TRBJ1-4; TRBD1 matches at 11 bases. The CDR3 spans 13 residues. V gave up 6 bases and J gave up 10 bases; unmatched junction bases: 4. The germline V gene has CDR1 MNHNS and CDR2 SASEGT. CDR3: CASRDRGRGKLFF. CDR3 nucleotides: TGTGCCAGCAGGGACAGGGGGCGCGGAAAACTGTTTTTT.